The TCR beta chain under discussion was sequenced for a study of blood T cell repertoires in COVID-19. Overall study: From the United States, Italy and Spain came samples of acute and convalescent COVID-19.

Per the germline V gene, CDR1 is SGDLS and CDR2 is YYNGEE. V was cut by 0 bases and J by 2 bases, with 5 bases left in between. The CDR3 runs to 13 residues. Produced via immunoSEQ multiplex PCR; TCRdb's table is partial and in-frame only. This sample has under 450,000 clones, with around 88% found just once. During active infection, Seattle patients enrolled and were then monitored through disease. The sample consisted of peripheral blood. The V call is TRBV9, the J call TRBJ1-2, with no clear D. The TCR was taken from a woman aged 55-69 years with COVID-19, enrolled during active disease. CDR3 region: CASSVDLNYGYTF. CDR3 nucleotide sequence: TGTGCCAGCAGCGTAGATCTGAACTATGGCTACACCTTC.